Sequencing of this T cell receptor beta chain was carried out in a study of T-cell reconstitution after alpha-beta-depleted transplantation in children. Of note for this clonotype: Its antigen is not identified.

The V gene's germline CDR1 is MNHEY and CDR2 SVGAGI. Trimming cost V 4 bases and J 2 bases, with 7 bases left between them. The CDR3 covers 13 residues. The library targeted TCRbeta and was prepared with unique molecular identifiers. Using its own MiXCR run on the PCR reads, TCRdb lists one record per CDR3 protein. This table has some 80,000 distinct CDR3 sequences, 18% appearing once. Whole-study results and caveats: Reportedly, alpha-beta T cells present about two months post-transplant originated from several hundred expanded clones of graft origin.

The origin of this receptor is a male patient between 2 and 9 years old who had a stem cell transplant for acute lymphoblastic leukemia, so the T cells may come from the graft donor. The specimen was PBMCs, mostly from graft donor cells, collected 360 days after TCRalphabeta/CD19-depleted stem cell transplant. This chain connects TRBV6-5 to TRBJ2-3; D unclear. CDR3 nucleotides: TGTGCCAGCAGTTCTAGGTACACAGATACGCAGTATTTT. It is translated as CASSSRYTDTQYF.